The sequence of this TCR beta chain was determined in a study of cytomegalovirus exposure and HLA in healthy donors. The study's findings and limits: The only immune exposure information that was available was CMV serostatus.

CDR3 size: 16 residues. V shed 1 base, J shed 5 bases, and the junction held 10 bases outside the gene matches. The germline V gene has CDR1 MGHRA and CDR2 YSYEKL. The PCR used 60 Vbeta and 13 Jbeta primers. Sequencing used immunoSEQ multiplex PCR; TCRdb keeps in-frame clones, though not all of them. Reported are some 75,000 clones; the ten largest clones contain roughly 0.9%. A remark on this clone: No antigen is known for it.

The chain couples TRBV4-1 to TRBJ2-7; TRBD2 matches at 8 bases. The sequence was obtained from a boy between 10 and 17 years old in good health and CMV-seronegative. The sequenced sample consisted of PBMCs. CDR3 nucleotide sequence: TGCGCCAGCAGCCAAGGAGCAGGGAATAGCGGGGACGAGCAGTACTTC. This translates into CASSQGAGNSGDEQYF.